This TCR beta chain was identified in a study of monozygotic twins with inflammatory bowel disease. Germline V lookup: CDR1 SEHNR, CDR2 FQNEAQ (reference sequence). The CDR3 runs to 14 residues. cDNA was made in eight separate reactions per sample. TCRdb reprocessed the 5' RACE reads, keeping one entry per CDR3 protein, no DNA. The listing records around 140,000 distinct CDR3 sequences. Specimen: blood. The chain combines TRBV7-9 with TRBJ2-1; with no DNA, the TCRdb D assignment of TRBD1 cannot be verified. This receptor was obtained from a human donor with ulcerative colitis or Crohn's disease, or a healthy co-twin of an affected twin (not recorded which). Here the CDR3 reads CASNLPDRYNEQFF.